A selection of T cell receptor beta chains follows, all from one sample in a study of prognosis after radiotherapy for stage I lung cancer. From the multiplex PCR reads, TCRdb called clonotypes with MiXCR, one entry per CDR3 protein. The sample shows 25,000 to 35,000 distinct CDR3 sequences, around half of them seen only once. The sequences come from PBMCs, collected before or after stereotactic body radiation therapy (not recorded which). The receptor source for this set is a donor of 50 years or more with non-small cell lung cancer. Both conserved end residues are part of each CDR3. Fields, in order: clone size, J gene, V gene, CDR3 protein. Clone size is shown for a subset of rows, as once, few, many or a class of expanded clone.

clone_size: many; j_call: TRBJ2-7; v_call: TRBV20-1; cdr3_aa: CSARGGRSYEQYF
clone_size: many; j_call: TRBJ2-5; v_call: TRBV20-1; cdr3_aa: CSALLGSETQYF
clone_size: many; j_call: TRBJ2-3; v_call: TRBV10-3; cdr3_aa: CAISGGADTQYF
clone_size: many; j_call: TRBJ2-1; v_call: TRBV7-2; cdr3_aa: CASSLGRRGNEQFF
clone_size: many; j_call: TRBJ1-1; v_call: TRBV7-9; cdr3_aa: CASSSIGGAGTEAFF
clone_size: .; j_call: TRBJ2-1; v_call: TRBV5-6; cdr3_aa: CASSLSNNEQFF
clone_size: many; j_call: TRBJ1-5; v_call: TRBV7-3; cdr3_aa: CASSLDRSQPQHF
clone_size: .; j_call: TRBJ1-2; v_call: TRBV6-8; cdr3_aa: CASAQPCGAGYTF
clone_size: .; j_call: TRBJ2-2; v_call: TRBV6-1; cdr3_aa: CATARSPNNGEMFF
clone_size: many; j_call: TRBJ1-3; v_call: TRBV18; cdr3_aa: CASSLTRNWTPNFSGNTIYF
clone_size: .; j_call: TRBJ2-3; v_call: TRBV6-1; cdr3_aa: CASSEREGGRYTQYF
clone_size: large; j_call: TRBJ2-2; v_call: TRBV11-3; cdr3_aa: CASSLGGNTGELFF
clone_size: .; j_call: TRBJ2-7; v_call: TRBV11-2; cdr3_aa: CASSLRKGAYEQYF
clone_size: many; j_call: TRBJ1-5; v_call: TRBV20-1; cdr3_aa: CSAREDSGSQPQHF
clone_size: .; j_call: TRBJ2-1; v_call: TRBV7-2; cdr3_aa: CASSLELAPVNEQFF
clone_size: many; j_call: TRBJ2-5; v_call: TRBV10-3; cdr3_aa: CAISEGETQYF
clone_size: many; j_call: TRBJ2-1; v_call: TRBV24-1; cdr3_aa: CATSEGLAGFGEQFF